This T cell receptor beta chain appears in the sequencing data of a study of shared clonotypes between healthy human individuals. CD45RO-negative, CCR7-positively selected cells formed the naive CD8 fraction, excluding terminally differentiated effector memory CD45RA+ cells. Each sample came from a Caucasian adult donor living in Nashville, Tennessee. Germline CDR1 and CDR2: SGDLS and YYNGEE. The CDR3 sequence is 16 residues long. V shed 0 bases, J shed 4 bases, and the junction held 7 bases outside the gene matches. Each PCR replicate from the sorted subsets contained 200 to 250 ng DNA, which is tens of thousands of T cell genomes. Repertoires were generated with immunoSEQ multiplex PCR, while TCRdb's copy carries only in-frame clones and drops some. The sample includes approximately 2,000,000 clones, just under 95% of them seen just once.

The J gene is TRBJ2-3, the V gene TRBV9, with 8 bases lining up with TRBD2. This clonotype was sampled from a man aged 18-30 years in good health. Some clones in this sample may be carry-over from other donors' samples. Sequencing was performed on naive CD8+ T cells from PBMCs. This CDR3 reads CASSVASERESDTQYF. The CDR3 bases are TGTGCCAGCAGCGTAGCCTCCGAGCGGGAGTCAGATACGCAGTATTTT.